One sample yielded the 2 T cell receptor beta chains listed below, sequenced in a study of T cell changes during pregnancy in multiple sclerosis (dated by TCRdb to about 2019). Library method: the immunoSEQ multiplex PCR assay. Here the immuneACCESS table is served through TCRdb, limited to in-frame sequences with V and J called. Missing clones are a known gap in these copies; in checked studies unresolved V genes cover under half, and the rest lacks a known reason. This sample lists tens of thousands of clones; almost 90% were detected once. The top ten hold roughly 9.5% of the sample. The input for sequencing was peripheral blood, taken after pregnancy. All receptors derive from a female donor in good health, enrolled as a control in a pregnancy study.

Only one count was recorded for this clone. The V and J genes are TRBV19 and TRBJ2-3; 11 bases map to TRBD1. This CDR3 has 15 residues. Germline CDR1 is LNHDA and CDR2 is SQIVND (reference sequence). The J segment lost 3 bases and the V segment lost 5 bases, leaving 4 bases of the junction unmatched. Written as DNA, the CDR3 is TGTGCCAGTAGTTCCGGACAGGGGGCTACAGATACGCAGTATTTT. Its protein is CASSSGQGATDTQYF.

The chain employs TRBV7-9 and TRBJ2-5; D is uncertain. This CDR3 has 13 amino acids. The V gene's germline CDR1 is SEHNR and CDR2 FQNEAQ (reference sequence). V lost 3 bases and J 2 bases, leaving 7 bases between the germline ends. CDR3 region: CASSFNGQETQYF. Written as DNA, the CDR3 is TGTGCCAGCAGCTTTAACGGGCAAGAGACCCAGTACTTC.